The 31 T cell receptor beta chains below all came from one sample that was sequenced in a study of response to subunit inactivated influenza vaccine. TCRdb used MiXCR to reprocess the RT-PCR reads, holding one entry per CDR3 protein. This table holds fewer than 750,000 distinct CDR3 sequences, roughly 15% found once. Sample: PBMCs from blood, taken 11 to 12 days after vaccination. The receptor set was obtained from a man between 50 and 59 years old who received an inactivated influenza vaccine.

V gene TRBV18 combines with J gene TRBJ2-7; 9 nucleotides agree with TRBD2. Germline loops: CDR1 KGHSH, CDR2 LQKENI. The CDR3 has 17 amino acids. The V and J ends lost 5 bases and 0 bases, in that order; junction bases with no gene match: 11. CDR3 nucleotides: TGTGCCAGCTCATCCCTCCCCGGGACTAGCACCTCCTACGAGCAGTACTTC. Translation: CASSSLPGTSTSYEQYF.

V is TRBV6-2 or TRBV6-3 and J is TRBJ2-5; 11 bases are a match to TRBD2. V lost 1 base and J lost 6; bases outside the gene matches: 4. CDR1 MNHEY and CDR2 SVGEGT come from the germline V gene. The CDR3 runs 15 residues. CDR3 coding DNA: TGTGCCAGCAGTTACTTAGCGGGAGGGTCGAAGACCCAGTACTTC. It translates to CASSYLAGGSKTQYF.

J is TRBJ1-5 and V is TRBV5-6; the D gene is possibly TRBD1 (6 bases). The germline V and J ends were trimmed by 1 base and 2 bases, with 16 bases remaining between them. The CDR3 length is 17 residues. Germline CDR1 and CDR2: SGHDT and YYEEEE. This chain's CDR3 is CASSLWLGARGNQPQHF. DNA of the CDR3: TGTGCCAGCAGCTTGTGGCTGGGGGCGCGGGGCAATCAGCCCCAGCATTTT.

This clonotype came up many times. The V and J genes are TRBV4-3 and TRBJ2-7; no clear D. The germline CDR1 and CDR2 sequences are LGHNA and YSLEER. V was cut by 3 bases and J by 1 base, with 13 bases left in between. The CDR3 loop spans 15 amino acids. CDR3 nucleotide sequence: TGCGCCAGCAGCCATTCCCGGGCCGGATCCTACGAGCAGTACTTC. It is translated as CASSHSRAGSYEQYF.

This clonotype has only a few counts. This chain links TRBV28 with TRBJ1-3; 9 bases match TRBD1. The germline CDR1 and CDR2 sequences are MDHEN and SYDVKM. V trimming: 6 bases; J trimming: 4 bases; junction bases outside the gene matches: 13. The CDR3 length is 17 residues. The CDR3 is CASRESTGGNRGNTIYF. CDR3 coding DNA: TGTGCCAGCAGAGAATCGACAGGGGGAAATCGCGGAAACACCATATATTTT.

This clonotype was found many times. The J gene is TRBJ1-2, the V gene TRBV24-1, with unresolved D. Germline-derived CDR1 and CDR2 are KGHDR and SFDVKD. The CDR3 is 14 residues long. V lost 0 bases and J 2 bases, leaving 6 bases between the germline ends. The CDR3 DNA reads as TGTGCCACCAGTGATTTGCGGGCCAACTATGGCTACACCTTC. Protein product: CATSDLRANYGYTF.

This clonotype was observed a few times. The chain joins TRBV29-1 to TRBJ2-7; 9 positions match TRBD1. J was trimmed by 2 bases and V by 4 bases; bases with no gene match: 9. This CDR3 has 15 residues. Germline V lookup: CDR1 SQVTM, CDR2 ANQGSEA. The CDR3 sequence: CSVVVMGQGAYEQYF. The CDR3, as DNA: TGCAGCGTTGTAGTAATGGGACAGGGAGCCTACGAGCAGTACTTC.

This clonotype was detected a few times. The chain has TRBV7-2 and TRBJ2-1; a possible D gene is TRBD2 (5 bases). Germline V CDR1 and CDR2: SGHTA, FQGNSA. With 1 base removed from V and 7 bases from J, the gap between germline ends came to 14 bases. CDR3 size: 15 residues. CDR3 in DNA: TGTGCCAGCAGCTTAGGAGGGAACCCCCAGAATGAGCAGTTCTTC. Encoded protein: CASSLGGNPQNEQFF.

The genes are TRBV12-3 or TRBV12-4 and TRBJ2-7; D is perhaps TRBD1 or TRBD2 (5 bases each). The CDR3 totals 14 residues. Trimming removed 4 bases from V and 7 bases from J, with 17 bases in between. The CDR3 region has the DNA TGTGCCAGCAGTTCCGAGAGGGGTTTCCTGGAGCAGTACTTC. This codes for CASSSERGFLEQYF.

J is TRBJ1-2 and V is TRBV6-5, with TRBD1 as a possible D gene (6 bases). Trimming left V 5 bases short and J 0 bases short, with 13 bases between. The CDR3 has 15 amino acids. CDR1 and CDR2 (germline): MNHEY, SVGAGI. The CDR3 bases are TGTGCCAGCAGTATCGACAGGACAGCTAACTATGGCTACACCTTC. This sequence encodes CASSIDRTANYGYTF.

This clonotype was detected a few times. The rearrangement joins TRBV6-5 to TRBJ1-2; D is undetermined. CDR3 length: 13 residues. The V gene lost 2 bases and the J gene lost 7 bases, with 11 bases spanning the gap. CDR1 is MNHEY and CDR2 is SVGAGI in the germline V gene. The CDR3 nucleotides are TGTGCCAGCAGTTACGGAAGGGCCGGTGGCTACACCTTC. Amino acids: CASSYGRAGGYTF.

This sequence joins TRBV20-1 and TRBJ1-1; unclear D gene. Germline V gene data show CDR1 as DFQATT and CDR2 as SNEGSKA (reference sequence). The V and J ends lost 6 bases and 4 bases respectively, with 18 bases between them. The CDR3 sequence is 14 residues long. Written as DNA, the CDR3 is TGCAGTGCCTCTCATCTTCGATTGGGCACTGAAGCTTTCTTT. Amino acids: CSASHLRLGTEAFF.

This clonotype was counted at least ten times. V gene TRBV10-3 combines with J gene TRBJ2-1; the D is unclear. CDR1 and CDR2 from the germline V gene are ENHRY and SYGVKD. V gave up 3 bases and J gave up 4 bases, with 4 bases separating them. The CDR3 totals 12 residues. The CDR3 spells CAISDFYNEQFF. CDR3 DNA sequence: TGTGCCATCAGTGACTTTTACAATGAGCAGTTCTTC.

In its sample, this clonotype was seen a few times. The chain couples TRBV27 to TRBJ1-1; possible D gene TRBD1, 6 bases. Trimming pared 0 bases from V and 4 bases from J, leaving 12 bases between. Per the germline V gene, CDR1 is MNHEY and CDR2 is SMNVEV (reference sequence). The CDR3 extends over 15 amino acids. The CDR3 is CASSLSGQGITEAFF. For the CDR3, the DNA is TGTGCCAGCAGTTTATCGGGGCAGGGGATCACTGAAGCTTTCTTT.

This clonotype occurred a few times. V gene TRBV6-1 combines with J gene TRBJ2-6; 7 bases are a match to TRBD1. The germline gives CDR1 MNHNS, CDR2 SASEGT. Losses at the gene ends were 6 bases for V and 0 bases for J; bases not matched to a gene: 5. CDR3 length: 16 amino acids. The CDR3 loop reads CASSTQGISGANVLTF. Written as DNA, the CDR3 is TGTGCCAGCAGCACACAGGGGATCTCTGGGGCCAACGTCCTGACTTTC.

This clonotype was counted only a few times. This chain joins TRBV24-1 and TRBJ2-5; D unresolved. There are 16 residues in the CDR3. Germline V gene lookup returns CDR1 KGHDR and CDR2 SFDVKD. V shed 2 bases and J shed 1 base, with 13 bases lying between them. CDR3 residues: CATSDYRAAVQETQYF. In nucleotides, the CDR3 is TGTGCCACCAGTGATTATCGGGCAGCCGTCCAAGAGACCCAGTACTTC.

The chain links TRBV27 to TRBJ2-1, with D possibly matching TRBD2 (5 bases). CDR1 is MNHEY, CDR2 SMNVEV, per germline (reference sequence). Trimming shortened V by 2 bases and J by 0 bases, and 14 bases separated the two germline ends. The CDR3 length is 17 residues. In DNA, the CDR3 is TGTGCCAGCAGTTTACCTCCTCCTACTAGCTCCTACAATGAGCAGTTCTTC. Protein: CASSLPPPTSSYNEQFF.

The rearrangement links TRBV28 to TRBJ2-1; TRBD2 aligns across 11 bases. Trimming at V came to 9 bases and at J to 8 bases, leaving 15 bases not matched to a gene. Per germline, CDR1 MDHEN and CDR2 SYDVKM. This CDR3 is 16 amino acids long. In nucleotides, the CDR3 is TGTGCCAGTACGCCCTCCGGGACTAGCGGAACCCATGAGCAGTTCTTC. Translating it yields CASTPSGTSGTHEQFF.

The chain is built from TRBV6-1 and TRBJ1-2, with D possibly being TRBD1 (6 bases). Germline assignment: CDR1 MNHNS and CDR2 SASEGT. The CDR3 covers 15 residues. V was cut by 4 bases and J by 4 bases, with 16 bases left in between. The CDR3 bases are TGTGCCAGCAGTGCGTCGACAGGCGCCCTCTATGGCTACACCTTC. This gives the protein CASSASTGALYGYTF.

The chain has TRBV11-3 and TRBJ2-2; the D gene is possibly TRBD1 (5 bases). The CDR3 is 14 amino acids. V dropped 5 bases and J dropped 3 bases, with 10 bases sitting between them. The germline gives CDR1 SGHNT, CDR2 YENEEA. The CDR3 DNA reads as TGTGCCAGCAGCCGGACACTTTACACCGGGGAGCTGTTTTTT. Its translation: CASSRTLYTGELFF.

The chain recombines TRBV5-1 with TRBJ1-4; 9 positions match TRBD1. Germline V gives CDR1 SGHRS, CDR2 YFSETQ. V shed 2 bases, J shed 4 bases, and the junction held 6 bases outside the gene matches. The CDR3 contains 16 residues. The CDR3 bases are TGCGCCAGCAGCTTAACAGCGGGACAGGGTAATGAAAAACTGTTTTTT. Translated: CASSLTAGQGNEKLFF.

This chain links TRBV4-3 with TRBJ2-4, with a tentative D call TRBD1 (5 bases). The CDR3 spans 15 residues. V dropped 1 base and J dropped 4 bases, with 11 bases sitting between them. CDR1 LGHNA and CDR2 YSLEER come from the germline V gene. CDR3 region: CASSQGTIGKNIQYF. The CDR3 coding sequence is TGCGCCAGCAGCCAAGGGACAATAGGTAAAAACATTCAGTACTTC.

The CDR3 spells CASSLLAGGPNNEQFF. The DNA of the CDR3 is TGCGCCAGCAGCCTGCTAGCGGGAGGGCCGAACAATGAGCAGTTCTTC. This chain joins TRBV4-3 and TRBJ2-1, with 12 bases lining up with TRBD2. From germline, CDR1 is LGHNA and CDR2 YSLEER. This CDR3 comprises 16 residues. J was trimmed by 5 bases and V by 4 bases; bases with no gene match: 6.

The chain carries TRBV19 and TRBJ2-1, with 12 bases aligning to TRBD2. Germline V gene data show CDR1 as LNHDA and CDR2 as SQIVND (reference sequence). With 6 bases clipped from V and 0 bases from J, the junction kept 12 bases outside the gene matches. CDR3 length: 19 residues. This CDR3 reads CASSRLAGDNGGSYNEQFF. The CDR3 bases are TGTGCCAGTAGCAGACTAGCGGGAGACAACGGGGGCTCCTACAATGAGCAGTTCTTC.

In its sample, this clonotype was seen many times. The rearrangement links TRBV20-1 to TRBJ2-2; the match to TRBD1 covers 11 bases. CDR1 DFQATT and CDR2 SNEGSKA come from the germline V gene (reference sequence). The CDR3 totals 15 residues. The V and J ends lost 3 bases and 4 bases, in that order; junction bases with no gene match: 4. The CDR3 DNA reads as TGCAGTGCTAGGAGAGGGACAGGGGGCACCGGGGAGCTGTTTTTT. Encoded protein: CSARRGTGGTGELFF.

This clonotype was seen a handful of times. The genes are TRBV15 and TRBJ2-5, with 7 bases matching TRBD2. The CDR3 runs to 16 residues. The V and J ends lost 2 bases and 2 bases, in that order; junction bases with no gene match: 8. Germline V gene lookup returns CDR1 LNHNV and CDR2 YYDKDF (reference sequence). The CDR3 loop reads CATSRPGASGQETQYF. CDR3 sequence (DNA): TGTGCCACCAGCAGACCCGGGGCTAGCGGACAAGAGACCCAGTACTTC.

The chain carries TRBV4-3 and TRBJ2-5; D unclear. V lost 0 bases to trimming and J lost 7 bases, with 18 bases between them. In germline, CDR1 is LGHNA, CDR2 YSLEER. The CDR3 has 16 amino acids. The CDR3 reads CASSQDLGPLSGTQYF. DNA for the CDR3: TGCGCCAGCAGCCAAGATCTTGGCCCCCTTTCGGGGACCCAGTACTTC.

This clonotype was picked up a small number of times. The V gene is TRBV4-1, the J gene TRBJ2-7; D might be TRBD1 (5 bases). The CDR3 sequence is 18 residues long. The V gene's germline CDR1 is MGHRA and CDR2 YSYEKL. Trimming shortened V by 3 bases and J by 1 base, and 22 bases separated the two germline ends. The CDR3 bases are TGCGCCAGCAGCCACCGCTTCAGGGTACAGCCGTATTCCTACGAGCAGTACTTC. This encodes CASSHRFRVQPYSYEQYF.

This clonotype showed up just a few times. The chain has TRBV5-1 and TRBJ2-5; 11 bases are shared with TRBD2. Trimming removed 4 bases from V and 0 bases from J; junction bases left unmatched: 5. From germline, CDR1 is SGHRS and CDR2 YFSETQ. The CDR3 covers 16 residues. The CDR3 sequence: CASSTGTSGYQETQYF. The CDR3 DNA follows: TGCGCCAGCAGCACCGGGACTAGCGGATACCAAGAGACCCAGTACTTC.

This clonotype was seen at least ten times. The chain carries TRBV10-3 and TRBJ1-5; perhaps TRBD1 as D (5 bases). The length of the CDR3 is 17 residues. V was shortened by 6 bases and J by 1 base, with 19 bases between the two germline ends. Germline V gene sequence: CDR1 ENHRY, CDR2 SYGVKD. The chain's CDR3 is CAISEIGGAGSNQPQHF. The CDR3 region has the DNA TGTGCCATCAGCGAAATCGGTGGGGCAGGCAGCAATCAGCCCCAGCATTTT.

The genes are TRBV7-2 and TRBJ2-1; TRBD1 matches at 7 bases. CDR1 is SGHTA and CDR2 is FQGNSA in the germline V gene. The CDR3 has 14 residues. J was trimmed by 10 bases and V by 5 bases; bases with no gene match: 11. CDR3 amino acids: CASSPRTGTPEQFF. DNA for the CDR3: TGTGCCAGCAGCCCGCGGACAGGAACACCCGAGCAGTTCTTC.